This T cell receptor (beta chain) is from a study of cytomegalovirus exposure and HLA in healthy donors. Amplification used 60 Vbeta primers and 13 Jbeta primers. The repertoire was sequenced with immunoSEQ multiplex PCR; TCRdb's copy has only in-frame clones and lacks some. The sample yields about 110,000 clones, about four fifths seen once. Notes on this clone: The antigen is not known.

Findings and caveats of the study: Earlier analysis looked at TCR beta V segments, and most were productive about 87% or about 30% of the time. Looking again later, the authors saw that most CMV-associated TCR beta chains seemed HLA-restricted. Most subjects' HLA-A and HLA-B alleles were reportedly predicted from TCR beta sequences.

Unrecorded immune exposures were likely, despite nominal health at sampling. Material: PBMCs. This receptor was taken from a man aged 25-40 years in good health and CMV-seropositive.

DNA for the CDR3: TGTGCCAGCAGTCAGGACAGAACGAACACTGAAGCTTTCTTT. It is translated as CASSQDRTNTEAFF. This chain uses TRBV2 with TRBJ1-1, with D tentatively TRBD1 (6 bases). CDR3 size: 14 residues. The V end was cut by 5 bases, the J end by 1 base, with 11 bases between. The germline gives CDR1 SNHLY, CDR2 FYNNEI.